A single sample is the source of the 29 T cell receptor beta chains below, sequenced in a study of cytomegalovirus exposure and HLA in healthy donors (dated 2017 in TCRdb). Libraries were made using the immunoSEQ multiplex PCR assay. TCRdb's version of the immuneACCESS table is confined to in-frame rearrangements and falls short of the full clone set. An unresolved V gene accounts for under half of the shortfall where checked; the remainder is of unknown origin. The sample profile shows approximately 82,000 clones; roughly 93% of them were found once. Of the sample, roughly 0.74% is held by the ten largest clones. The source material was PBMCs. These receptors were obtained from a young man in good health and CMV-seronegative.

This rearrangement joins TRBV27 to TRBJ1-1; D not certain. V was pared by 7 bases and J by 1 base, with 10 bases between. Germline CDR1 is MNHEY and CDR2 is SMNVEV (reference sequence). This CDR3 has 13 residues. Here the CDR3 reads CASNMTPNTEAFF. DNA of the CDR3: TGTGCCAGCAATATGACACCGAACACTGAAGCTTTCTTT.

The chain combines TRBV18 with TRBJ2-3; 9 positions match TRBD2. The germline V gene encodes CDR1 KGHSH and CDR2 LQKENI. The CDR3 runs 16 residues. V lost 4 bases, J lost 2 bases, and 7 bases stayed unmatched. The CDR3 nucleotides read TGTGCCAGCTCACTAAGGACTAGCGAATACACAGATACGCAGTATTTT. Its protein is CASSLRTSEYTDTQYF.

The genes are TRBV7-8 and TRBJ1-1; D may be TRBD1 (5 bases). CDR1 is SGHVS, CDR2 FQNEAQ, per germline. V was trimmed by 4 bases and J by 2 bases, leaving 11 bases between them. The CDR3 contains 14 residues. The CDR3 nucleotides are TGTGCCAGCAGCTCGACAGAAATTAACACTGAAGCTTTCTTT. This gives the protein CASSSTEINTEAFF.

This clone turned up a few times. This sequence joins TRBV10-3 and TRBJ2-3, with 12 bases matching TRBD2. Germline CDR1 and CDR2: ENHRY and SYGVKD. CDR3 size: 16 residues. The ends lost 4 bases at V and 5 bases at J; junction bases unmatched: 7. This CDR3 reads CAISGASGRAGDTQYF. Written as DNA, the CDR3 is TGTGCCATCAGTGGGGCTAGCGGGAGGGCAGGAGATACGCAGTATTTT.

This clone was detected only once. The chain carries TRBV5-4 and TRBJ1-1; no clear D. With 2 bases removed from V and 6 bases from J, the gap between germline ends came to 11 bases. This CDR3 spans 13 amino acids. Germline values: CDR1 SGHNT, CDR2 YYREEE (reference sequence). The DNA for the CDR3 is TGTGCCAGCAGCTTCGCGAGGGCCCCTGAAGCTTTCTTT. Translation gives CASSFARAPEAFF.

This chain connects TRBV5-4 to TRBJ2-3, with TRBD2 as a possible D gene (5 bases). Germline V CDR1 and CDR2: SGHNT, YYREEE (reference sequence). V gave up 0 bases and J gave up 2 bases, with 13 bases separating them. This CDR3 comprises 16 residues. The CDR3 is CASSLEASIPTDTQYF. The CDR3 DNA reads TGTGCCAGCAGCTTGGAGGCTAGCATCCCCACAGATACGCAGTATTTT.

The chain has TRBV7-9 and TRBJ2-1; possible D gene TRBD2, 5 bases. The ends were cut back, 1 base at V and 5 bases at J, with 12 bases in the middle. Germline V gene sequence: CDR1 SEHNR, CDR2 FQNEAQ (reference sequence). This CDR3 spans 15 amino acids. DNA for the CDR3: TGTGCCAGCAGCTTAGGACGGGGAATCCACAATGAGCAGTTCTTC. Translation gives CASSLGRGIHNEQFF.

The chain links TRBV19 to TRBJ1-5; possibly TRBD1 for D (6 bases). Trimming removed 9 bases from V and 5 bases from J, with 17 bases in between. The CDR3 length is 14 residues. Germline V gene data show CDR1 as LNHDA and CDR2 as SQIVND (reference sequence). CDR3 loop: CASLQGLAYQPQHF. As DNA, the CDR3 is TGTGCCAGCCTACAGGGCTTGGCCTATCAGCCCCAGCATTTT.

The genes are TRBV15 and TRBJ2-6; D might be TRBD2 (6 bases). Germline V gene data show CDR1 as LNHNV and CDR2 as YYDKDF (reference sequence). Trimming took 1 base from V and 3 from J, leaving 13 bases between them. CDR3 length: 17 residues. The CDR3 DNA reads TGTGCCACCAGCAGAGTCCCGGGGGTTGGTGGGGCCAACGTCCTGACTTTC. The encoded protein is CATSRVPGVGGANVLTF.

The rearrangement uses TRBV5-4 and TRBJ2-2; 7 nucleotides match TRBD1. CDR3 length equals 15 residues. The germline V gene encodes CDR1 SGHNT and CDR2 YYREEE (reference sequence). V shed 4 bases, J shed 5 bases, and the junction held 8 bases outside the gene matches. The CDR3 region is CASSNDRVRTGELFF. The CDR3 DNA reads TGTGCCAGCAGCAACGACAGGGTGAGGACCGGGGAGCTGTTTTTT.

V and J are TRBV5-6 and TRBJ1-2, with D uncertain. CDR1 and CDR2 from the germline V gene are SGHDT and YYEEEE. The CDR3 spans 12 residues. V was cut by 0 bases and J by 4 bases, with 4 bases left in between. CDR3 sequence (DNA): TGTGCCAGCAGCTTGGGGGCCTATGGCTACACCTTC. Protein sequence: CASSLGAYGYTF.

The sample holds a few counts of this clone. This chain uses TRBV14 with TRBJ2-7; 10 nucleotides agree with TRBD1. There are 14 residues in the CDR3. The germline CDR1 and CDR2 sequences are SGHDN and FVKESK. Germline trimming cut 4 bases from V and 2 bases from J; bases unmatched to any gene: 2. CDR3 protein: CASSPDRGAYEQYF. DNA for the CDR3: TGTGCCAGCAGCCCGGACAGGGGGGCCTACGAGCAGTACTTC.

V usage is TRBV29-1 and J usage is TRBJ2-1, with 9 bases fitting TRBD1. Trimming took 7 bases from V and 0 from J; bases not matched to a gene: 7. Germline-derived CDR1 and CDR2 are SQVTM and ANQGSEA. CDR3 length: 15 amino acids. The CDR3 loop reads CSAGTGTRSYNEQFF. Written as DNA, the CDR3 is TGCAGCGCGGGGACAGGGACCCGCTCCTACAATGAGCAGTTCTTC.

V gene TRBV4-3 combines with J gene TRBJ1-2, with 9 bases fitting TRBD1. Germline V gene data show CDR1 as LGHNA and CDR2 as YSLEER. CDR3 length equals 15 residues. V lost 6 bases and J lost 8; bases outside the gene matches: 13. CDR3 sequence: CASRQTGTGSEGYTF. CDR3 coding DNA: TGCGCCAGCAGGCAGACCGGGACAGGGAGCGAGGGCTACACCTTC.

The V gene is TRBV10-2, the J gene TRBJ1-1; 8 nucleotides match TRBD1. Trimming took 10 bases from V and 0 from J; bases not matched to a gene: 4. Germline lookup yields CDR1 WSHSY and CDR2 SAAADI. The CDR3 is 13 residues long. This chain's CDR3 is CAILDRVNTEAFF. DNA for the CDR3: TGCGCCATCTTGGACAGGGTGAACACTGAAGCTTTCTTT.

DNA for the CDR3: TGTGCCAGTAGTACTACGGTCCCCTACGAGCAGTACTTC. Its translation: CASSTTVPYEQYF. The chain joins TRBV19 to TRBJ2-7; D is uncertain. In germline, CDR1 is LNHDA, CDR2 SQIVND (reference sequence). CDR3 size: 13 residues. Trimming removed 4 bases from V and 2 bases from J, with 9 bases in between.

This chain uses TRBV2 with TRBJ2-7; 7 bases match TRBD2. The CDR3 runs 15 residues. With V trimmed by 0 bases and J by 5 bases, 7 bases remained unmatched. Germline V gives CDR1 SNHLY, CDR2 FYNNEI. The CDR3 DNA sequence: TGTGCCAGCAGTGAAGCTCGGGGCGGGGGACACGAGCAGTACTTC. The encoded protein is CASSEARGGGHEQYF.

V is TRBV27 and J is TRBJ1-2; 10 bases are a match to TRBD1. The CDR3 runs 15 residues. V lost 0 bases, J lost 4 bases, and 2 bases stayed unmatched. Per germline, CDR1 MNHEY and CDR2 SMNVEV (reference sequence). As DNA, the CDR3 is TGTGCCAGCAGTTTATCTGGGGACAGGGGCTATGGCTACACCTTC. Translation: CASSLSGDRGYGYTF.

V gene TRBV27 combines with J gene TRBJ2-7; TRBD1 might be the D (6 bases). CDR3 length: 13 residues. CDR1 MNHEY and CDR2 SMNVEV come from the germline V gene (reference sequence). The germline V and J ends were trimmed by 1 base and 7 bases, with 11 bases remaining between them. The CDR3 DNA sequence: TGTGCCAGCAGTTTATACAGGGACGGAGAGCAGTACTTC. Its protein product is CASSLYRDGEQYF.

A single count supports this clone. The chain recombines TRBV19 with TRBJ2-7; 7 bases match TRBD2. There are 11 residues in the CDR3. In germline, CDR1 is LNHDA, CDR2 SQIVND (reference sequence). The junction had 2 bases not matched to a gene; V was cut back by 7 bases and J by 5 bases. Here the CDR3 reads CASMRGNEQYF. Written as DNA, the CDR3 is TGTGCCAGTATGCGGGGGAACGAGCAGTACTTC.

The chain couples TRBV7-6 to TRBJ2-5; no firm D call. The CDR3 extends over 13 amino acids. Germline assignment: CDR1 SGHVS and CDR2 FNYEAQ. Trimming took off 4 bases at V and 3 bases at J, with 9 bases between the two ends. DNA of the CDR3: TGTGCCAGCAGCTCCAGGATGGAAGAGACCCAGTACTTC. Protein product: CASSSRMEETQYF.

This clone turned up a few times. CDR3 bases: TGTGCCAGCAGCCAAGAAGTGCGGGCTCAGGGGAACTACGAGCAGTACTTC. This gives the protein CASSQEVRAQGNYEQYF. The rearrangement joins TRBV4-2 to TRBJ2-7; D possibly corresponds to TRBD1 (6 bases). Per germline, CDR1 LGHNA and CDR2 YNFKEQ. This CDR3 is built from 17 residues. V was clipped by 0 bases and J by 3 bases, with 18 bases between them.

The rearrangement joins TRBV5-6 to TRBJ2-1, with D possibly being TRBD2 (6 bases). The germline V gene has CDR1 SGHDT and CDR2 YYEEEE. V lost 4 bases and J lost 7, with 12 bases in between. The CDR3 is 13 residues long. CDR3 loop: CASSRMGGNEQFF. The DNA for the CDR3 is TGTGCCAGCAGCCGCATGGGGGGTAATGAGCAGTTCTTC. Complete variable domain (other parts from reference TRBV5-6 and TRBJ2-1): DAGVTQSPTHLIKTRGQQVTLRCSPKSGHDTVSWYQQALGQGPQFIFQYYEEEERQRGNFPDRFSGHQFPNYSSELNVNALLLGDSALYLCASSRMGGNEQFFGPGTRLTVL.

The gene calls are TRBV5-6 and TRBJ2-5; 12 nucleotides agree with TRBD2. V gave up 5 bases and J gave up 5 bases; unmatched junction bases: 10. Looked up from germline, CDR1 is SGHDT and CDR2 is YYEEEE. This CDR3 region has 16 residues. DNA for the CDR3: TGTGCCAGCAGTCGACTGACTAGCGGGAGTTTCGAGACCCAGTACTTC. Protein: CASSRLTSGSFETQYF.

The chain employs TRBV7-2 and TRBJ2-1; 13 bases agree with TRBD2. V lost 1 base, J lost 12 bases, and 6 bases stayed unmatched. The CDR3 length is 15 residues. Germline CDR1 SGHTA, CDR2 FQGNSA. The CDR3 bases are TGTGCCAGCAGCTTAGTTGAGGGACTAGCGGGGTCGCAGTTCTTC. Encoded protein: CASSLVEGLAGSQFF.

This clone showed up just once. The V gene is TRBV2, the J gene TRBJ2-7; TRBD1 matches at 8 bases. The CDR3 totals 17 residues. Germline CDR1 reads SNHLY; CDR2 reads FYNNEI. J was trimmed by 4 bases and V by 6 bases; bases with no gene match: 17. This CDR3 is CASRHPRDRLIRYEQYF. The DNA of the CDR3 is TGTGCCAGCAGACATCCCCGGGACAGGCTGATTCGGTACGAGCAGTACTTC. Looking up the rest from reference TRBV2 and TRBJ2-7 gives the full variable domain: EPEVTQTPSHQVTQMGQEVILRCVPISNHLYFYWYRQILGQKVEFLVSFYNNEISEKSEIFDDQFSVERPDGSNFTLKIRSTKLEDSAMYFCASRHPRDRLIRYEQYFGPGTRLTVT.

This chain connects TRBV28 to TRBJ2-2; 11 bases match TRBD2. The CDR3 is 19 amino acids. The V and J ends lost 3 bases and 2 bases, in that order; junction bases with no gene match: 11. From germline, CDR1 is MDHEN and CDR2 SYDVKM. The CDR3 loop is CASSFPGVAGGLNTGELFF. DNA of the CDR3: TGTGCCAGCAGTTTCCCCGGGGTAGCGGGGGGGCTAAACACCGGGGAGCTGTTTTTT.

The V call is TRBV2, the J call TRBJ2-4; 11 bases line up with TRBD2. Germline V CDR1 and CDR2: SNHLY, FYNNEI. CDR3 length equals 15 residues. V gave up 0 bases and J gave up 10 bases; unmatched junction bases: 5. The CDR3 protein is CASSEALLAGEIQYF. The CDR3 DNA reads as TGTGCCAGCAGTGAAGCGCTACTAGCGGGAGAAATTCAGTACTTC.

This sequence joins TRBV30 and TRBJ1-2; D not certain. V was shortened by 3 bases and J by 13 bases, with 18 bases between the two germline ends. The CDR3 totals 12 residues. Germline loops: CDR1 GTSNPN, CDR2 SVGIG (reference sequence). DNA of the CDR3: TGTGCCTGGAGGGGTTGGAGGATCCCCGGCACCTTC. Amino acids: CAWRGWRIPGTF.